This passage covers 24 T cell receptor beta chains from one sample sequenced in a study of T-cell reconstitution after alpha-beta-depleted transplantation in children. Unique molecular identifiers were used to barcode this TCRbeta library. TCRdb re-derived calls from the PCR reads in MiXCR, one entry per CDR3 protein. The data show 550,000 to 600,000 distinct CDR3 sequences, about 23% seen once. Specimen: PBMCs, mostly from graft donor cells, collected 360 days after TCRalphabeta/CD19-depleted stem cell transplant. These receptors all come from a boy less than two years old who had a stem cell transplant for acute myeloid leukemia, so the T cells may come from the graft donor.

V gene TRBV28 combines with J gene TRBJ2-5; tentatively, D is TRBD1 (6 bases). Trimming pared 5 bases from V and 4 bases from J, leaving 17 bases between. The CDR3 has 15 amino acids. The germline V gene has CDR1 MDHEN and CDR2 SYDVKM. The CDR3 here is CASSHSGVGAETQYF. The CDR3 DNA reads TGTGCCAGCAGTCACTCAGGGGTAGGGGCAGAGACCCAGTACTTC.

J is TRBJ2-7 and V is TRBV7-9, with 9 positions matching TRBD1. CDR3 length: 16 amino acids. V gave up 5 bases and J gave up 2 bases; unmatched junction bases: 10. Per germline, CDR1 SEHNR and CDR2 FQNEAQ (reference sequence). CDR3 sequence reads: CASSDTNRDRAYEQYF. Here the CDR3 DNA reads TGTGCCAGCAGCGATACTAACCGGGACAGGGCCTACGAGCAGTACTTC.

The CDR3 spells CSASIRVHYEQYV. In nucleotides, the CDR3 is TGCAGTGCTAGTATAAGGGTTCACTACGAGCAGTACGTC. The gene calls are TRBV20-1 and TRBJ2-7; no reliable D call. Germline V CDR1 and CDR2: DFQATT, SNEGSKA (reference sequence). The V and J ends lost 3 bases and 3 bases respectively, with 12 bases between them. The CDR3 contains 13 residues.

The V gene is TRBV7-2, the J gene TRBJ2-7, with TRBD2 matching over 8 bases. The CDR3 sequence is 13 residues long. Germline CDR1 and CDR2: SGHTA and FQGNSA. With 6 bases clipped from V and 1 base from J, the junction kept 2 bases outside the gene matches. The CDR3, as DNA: TGTGCCAGCAGACTAGCGGTTTCCTACGAGCAGTACTTC. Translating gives CASRLAVSYEQYF.

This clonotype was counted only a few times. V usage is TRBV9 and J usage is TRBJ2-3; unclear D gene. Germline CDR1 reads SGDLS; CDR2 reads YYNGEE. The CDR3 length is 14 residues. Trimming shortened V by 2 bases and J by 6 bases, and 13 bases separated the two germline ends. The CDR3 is CASSVRGQPDTQYF. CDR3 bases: TGTGCCAGCAGCGTCCGAGGCCAACCGGATACGCAGTATTTT.

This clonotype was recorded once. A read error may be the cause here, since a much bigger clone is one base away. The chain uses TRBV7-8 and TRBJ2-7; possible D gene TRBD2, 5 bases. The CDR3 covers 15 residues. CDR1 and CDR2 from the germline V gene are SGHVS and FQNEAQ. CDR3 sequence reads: CASSQERSPFGEQFV. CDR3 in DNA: TGTGCCAGCAGCCAGGAAAGGTCCCCCTTTGGGGAGCAGTTCGTC.

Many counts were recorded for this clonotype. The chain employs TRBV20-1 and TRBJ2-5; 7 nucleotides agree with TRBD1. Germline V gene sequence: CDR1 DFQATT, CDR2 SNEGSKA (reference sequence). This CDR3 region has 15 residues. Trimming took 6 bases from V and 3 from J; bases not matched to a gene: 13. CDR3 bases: TGCAGTGCAGTCTCGACGGACAGGAAAAAAGAGACCCAGTACTTC. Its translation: CSAVSTDRKKETQYF.

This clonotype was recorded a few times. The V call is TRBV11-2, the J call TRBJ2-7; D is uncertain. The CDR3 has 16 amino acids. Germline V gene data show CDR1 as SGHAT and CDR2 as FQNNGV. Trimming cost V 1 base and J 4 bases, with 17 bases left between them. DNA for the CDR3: TGTGCCAGCAGCTTAGTCGTACAACCGCTCAAGTACGAGCAGTACTTC. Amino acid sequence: CASSLVVQPLKYEQYF.

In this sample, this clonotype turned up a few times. CDR3 in amino acids: CASSFILSEGNEQFF. DNA of the CDR3: TGTGCCAGCAGTTTTATATTAAGCGAGGGCAATGAGCAGTTCTTC. The chain is built from TRBV12-3 or TRBV12-4 and TRBJ2-1; D is perhaps TRBD2 (5 bases). This CDR3 is 15 amino acids long. V was pared by 3 bases and J by 6 bases, with 15 bases between.

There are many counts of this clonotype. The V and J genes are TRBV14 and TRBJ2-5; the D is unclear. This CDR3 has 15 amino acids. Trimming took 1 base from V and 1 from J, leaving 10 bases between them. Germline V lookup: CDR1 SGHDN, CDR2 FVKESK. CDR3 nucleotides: TGTGCCAGCAGCCAAGCGACTGACTTCCAAGAGACCCAGTACTTC. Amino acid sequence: CASSQATDFQETQYF.

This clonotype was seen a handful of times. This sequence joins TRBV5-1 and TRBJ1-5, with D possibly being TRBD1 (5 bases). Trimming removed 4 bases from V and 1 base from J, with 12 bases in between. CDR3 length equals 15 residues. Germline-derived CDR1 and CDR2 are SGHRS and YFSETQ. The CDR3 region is CASSVRGGSNQPQHF. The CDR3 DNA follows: TGCGCCAGCAGCGTAAGGGGAGGAAGCAATCAGCCCCAGCATTTT.

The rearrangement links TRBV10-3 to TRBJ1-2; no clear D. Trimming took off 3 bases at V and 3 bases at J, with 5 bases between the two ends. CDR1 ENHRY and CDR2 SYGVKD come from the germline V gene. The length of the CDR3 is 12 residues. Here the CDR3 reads CAISDADYGYTF. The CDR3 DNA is TGTGCCATCAGTGATGCAGACTATGGCTACACCTTC.

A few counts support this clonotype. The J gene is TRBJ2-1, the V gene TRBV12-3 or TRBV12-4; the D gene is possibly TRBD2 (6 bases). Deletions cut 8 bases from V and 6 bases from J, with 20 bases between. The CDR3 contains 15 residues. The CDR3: CASSPAFRGSNEQFF. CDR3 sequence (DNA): TGTGCCAGCTCCCCGGCGTTTCGGGGGAGCAATGAGCAGTTCTTC.

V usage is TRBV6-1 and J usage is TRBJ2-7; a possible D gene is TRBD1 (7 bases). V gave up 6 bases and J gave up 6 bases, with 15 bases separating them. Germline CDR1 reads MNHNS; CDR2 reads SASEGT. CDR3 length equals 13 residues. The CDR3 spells CASRPRQGGEQYF. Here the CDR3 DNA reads TGTGCCAGCAGACCAAGACAGGGAGGCGAGCAGTACTTC.

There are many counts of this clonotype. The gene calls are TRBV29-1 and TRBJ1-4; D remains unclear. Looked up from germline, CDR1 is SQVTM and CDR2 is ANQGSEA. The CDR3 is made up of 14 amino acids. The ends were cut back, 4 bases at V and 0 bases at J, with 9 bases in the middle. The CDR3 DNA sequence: TGCAGCGTTGCTGACGGTGCAACTAATGAAAAACTGTTTTTT. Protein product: CSVADGATNEKLFF.

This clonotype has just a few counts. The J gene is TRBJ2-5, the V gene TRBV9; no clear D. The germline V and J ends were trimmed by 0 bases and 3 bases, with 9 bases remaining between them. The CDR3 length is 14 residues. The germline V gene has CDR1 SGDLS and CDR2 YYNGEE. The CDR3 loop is CASSVAAGKETQYF. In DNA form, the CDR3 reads TGTGCCAGCAGCGTAGCCGCCGGAAAAGAGACCCAGTACTTC.

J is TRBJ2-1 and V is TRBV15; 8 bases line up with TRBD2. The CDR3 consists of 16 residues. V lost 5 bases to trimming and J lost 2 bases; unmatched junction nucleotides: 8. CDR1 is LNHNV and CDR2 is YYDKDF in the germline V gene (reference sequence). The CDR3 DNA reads TGTGCCACCAGCCTTCGTAGCGGGGACCCCTACAATGAGCAGTTCTTC. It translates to CATSLRSGDPYNEQFF.

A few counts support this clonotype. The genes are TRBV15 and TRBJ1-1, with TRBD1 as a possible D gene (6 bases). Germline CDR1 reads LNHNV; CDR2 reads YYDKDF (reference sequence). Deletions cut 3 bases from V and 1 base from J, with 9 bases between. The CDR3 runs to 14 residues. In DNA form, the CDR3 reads TGTGCCACCAGCAGCCGGACAGCGAACACTGAAGCTTTCTTT. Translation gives CATSSRTANTEAFF.

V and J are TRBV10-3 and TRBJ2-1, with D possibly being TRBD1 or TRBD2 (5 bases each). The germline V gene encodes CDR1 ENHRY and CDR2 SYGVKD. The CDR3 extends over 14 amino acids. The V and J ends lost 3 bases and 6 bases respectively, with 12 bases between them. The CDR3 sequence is CAISDRGASNEQFF. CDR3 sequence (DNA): TGTGCCATCAGTGACCGGGGCGCAAGCAATGAGCAGTTCTTC.

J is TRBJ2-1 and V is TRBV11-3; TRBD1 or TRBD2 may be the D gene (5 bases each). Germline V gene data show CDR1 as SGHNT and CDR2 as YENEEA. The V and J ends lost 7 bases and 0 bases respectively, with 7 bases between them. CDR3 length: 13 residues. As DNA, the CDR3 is TGTGCCAGCACTGGGACCTCCTACAATGAGCAGTTCTTC. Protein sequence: CASTGTSYNEQFF.

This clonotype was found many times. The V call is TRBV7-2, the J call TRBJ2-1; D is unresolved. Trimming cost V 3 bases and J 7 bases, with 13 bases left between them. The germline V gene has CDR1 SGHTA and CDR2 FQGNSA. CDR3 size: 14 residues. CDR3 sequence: CASSLPEYLNEQFF. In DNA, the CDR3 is TGTGCCAGCAGCTTGCCTGAGTATCTGAATGAGCAGTTCTTC.

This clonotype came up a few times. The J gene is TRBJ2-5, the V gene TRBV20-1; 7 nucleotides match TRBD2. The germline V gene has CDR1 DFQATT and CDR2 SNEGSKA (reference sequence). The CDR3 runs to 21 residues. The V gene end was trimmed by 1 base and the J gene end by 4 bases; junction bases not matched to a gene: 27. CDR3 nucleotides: TGCAGTGCTAGAGCACAATTAAGGGGAACAGTTCAGCGGTTAGCGGGAGAGACCCAGTACTTC. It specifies CSARAQLRGTVQRLAGETQYF.

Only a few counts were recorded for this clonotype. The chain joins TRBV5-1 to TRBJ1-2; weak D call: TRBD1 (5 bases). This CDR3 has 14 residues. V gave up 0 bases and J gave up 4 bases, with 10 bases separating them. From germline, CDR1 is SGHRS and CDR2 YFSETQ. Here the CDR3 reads CASSLGAGRYGYTF. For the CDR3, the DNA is TGCGCCAGCAGCTTGGGAGCGGGGCGCTATGGCTACACCTTC.

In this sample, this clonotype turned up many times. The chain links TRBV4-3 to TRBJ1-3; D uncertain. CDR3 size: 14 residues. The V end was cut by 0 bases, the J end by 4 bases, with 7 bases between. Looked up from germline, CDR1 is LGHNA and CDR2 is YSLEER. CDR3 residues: CASSQDGGGNTIYF. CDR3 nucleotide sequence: TGCGCCAGCAGCCAAGATGGAGGGGGAAACACCATATATTTT.